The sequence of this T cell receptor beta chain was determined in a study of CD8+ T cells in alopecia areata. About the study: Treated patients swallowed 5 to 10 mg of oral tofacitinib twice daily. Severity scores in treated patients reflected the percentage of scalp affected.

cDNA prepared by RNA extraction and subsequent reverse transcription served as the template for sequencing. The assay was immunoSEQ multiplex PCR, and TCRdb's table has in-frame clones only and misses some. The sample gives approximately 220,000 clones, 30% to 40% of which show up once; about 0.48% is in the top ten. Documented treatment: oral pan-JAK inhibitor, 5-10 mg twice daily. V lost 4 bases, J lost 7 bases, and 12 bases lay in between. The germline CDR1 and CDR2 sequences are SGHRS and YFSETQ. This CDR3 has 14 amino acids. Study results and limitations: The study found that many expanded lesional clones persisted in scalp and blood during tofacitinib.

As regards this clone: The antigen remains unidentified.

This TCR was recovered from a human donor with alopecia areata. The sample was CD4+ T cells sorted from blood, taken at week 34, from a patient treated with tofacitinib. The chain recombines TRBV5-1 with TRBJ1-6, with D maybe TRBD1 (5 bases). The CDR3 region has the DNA TGCGCCAGCAGCCGCGGGGGTCCCAATTCACCCCTCCACTTT. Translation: CASSRGGPNSPLHF.